Shown below are 10 T cell receptor beta chains from a single sample sequenced in a study of blood T cell repertoires in COVID-19. Generated by immunoSEQ multiplex PCR, the TCRdb table keeps only in-frame clones and is missing some. This table has about 160,000 clones, around four fifths appearing once. The sample consisted of peripheral blood. The receptor source for this set is a woman of 80 years or more with active or convalescent COVID-19.

The V and J genes are TRBV5-1 and TRBJ2-5; D gene ambiguous. From germline, CDR1 is SGHRS and CDR2 YFSETQ. The length of the CDR3 is 11 residues. V gave up 4 bases and J gave up 2 bases, with 3 bases separating them. The CDR3 DNA follows: TGCGCCAGCAGCCAACAAGAGACCCAGTACTTC. Translation gives CASSQQETQYF.

The CDR3, as DNA: TGTGCCAGCAGCCACCTAAGCGGACTGGAACAAGAGACCCAGTACTTC. Translating it yields CASSHLSGLEQETQYF. J is TRBJ2-5 and V is TRBV3-1 (or the pseudogene TRBV3-2); D is possibly TRBD2 (5 bases). V was trimmed by 3 bases and J by 2 bases, leaving 16 bases between them. Germline V gene data show CDR1 as LGHDT and CDR2 as YNNKEL (reference sequence). CDR3 size: 16 residues.

The J gene is TRBJ2-1, the V gene TRBV7-6, with TRBD2 identical over 9 bases. CDR1 and CDR2 (germline): SGHVS, FNYEAQ. This CDR3 contains 15 residues. The J segment lost 10 bases and the V segment lost 1 base, leaving 8 bases of the junction unmatched. The CDR3 nucleotides read TGTGCCAGCAGCTTAGACCCGGGACTAGCTCGAGAGCAGTTCTTC. Amino acids: CASSLDPGLAREQFF.

This clone was picked up one time. This sequence joins TRBV19 and TRBJ1-5; possibly TRBD1 for D (5 bases). Trimming took off 0 bases at V and 3 bases at J, with 18 bases between the two ends. Germline V gives CDR1 LNHDA, CDR2 SQIVND (reference sequence). The CDR3 extends over 18 amino acids. This chain's CDR3 is CASSIDLGGIGTNQPQHF. The CDR3 DNA follows: TGTGCCAGTAGTATAGATCTGGGGGGTATCGGTACCAATCAGCCCCAGCATTTT.

This clone turned up a few times. This sequence joins TRBV29-1 and TRBJ2-7; 7 nucleotides line up with TRBD1. CDR1 and CDR2 from the germline V gene are SQVTM and ANQGSEA. The V segment lost 3 bases and the J segment 2 bases; nucleotides outside the gene matches: 10. The CDR3 contains 15 residues. Here the CDR3 DNA reads TGCAGCGTTGAGTCCGGACCGGGACAGACCTACGAGCAGTACTTC. Its protein product is CSVESGPGQTYEQYF.

The rearrangement uses TRBV4-3 and TRBJ1-2; D is unresolved. Germline lookup yields CDR1 LGHNA and CDR2 YSLEER. The V gene lost 1 base and the J gene lost 1 base, with 19 bases spanning the gap. The CDR3 contains 18 residues. This CDR3 is CASSQVYHGSGDNYGYTF. For the CDR3, the DNA is TGCGCCAGCAGCCAAGTTTATCATGGGTCGGGAGATAACTATGGCTACACCTTC.

The V call is TRBV10-3, the J call TRBJ1-1, with 8 bases that match TRBD1. The length of the CDR3 is 16 residues. CDR1 ENHRY and CDR2 SYGVKD come from the germline V gene. V lost 4 bases, J lost 0 bases, and 7 bases stayed unmatched. DNA of the CDR3: TGTGCCATCAGTGTTGGCAGGGGGCCGATGAACACTGAAGCTTTCTTT. Encoded protein: CAISVGRGPMNTEAFF.

The CDR3 region has the DNA TGTGCCAGCAGTTTAACGCCAGGGACTAATGAAAAACTGTTTTTT. Translating it yields CASSLTPGTNEKLFF. The chain links TRBV27 to TRBJ1-4; maybe TRBD1 (5 bases). The CDR3 extends over 15 amino acids. V shed 2 bases and J shed 2 bases, with 9 bases lying between them. The germline gives CDR1 MNHEY, CDR2 SMNVEV (reference sequence).

The V gene is TRBV6-5, the J gene TRBJ2-4, with 7 positions matching TRBD2. Trimming cost V 4 bases and J 0 bases; bases outside gene matches: 0. CDR3 length equals 14 residues. Looked up from germline, CDR1 is MNHEY and CDR2 is SVGAGI. CDR3 region: CASSSGGAKNIQYF. In nucleotides, the CDR3 is TGTGCCAGCAGTTCGGGGGGAGCCAAAAACATTCAGTACTTC.

V usage is TRBV6-2 or TRBV6-3 and J usage is TRBJ2-1; weak D call: TRBD2 (5 bases). V was cut by 0 bases and J by 13 bases, with 13 bases left in between. The CDR3 runs to 13 residues. The V gene's germline CDR1 is MNHEY and CDR2 SVGEGT. CDR3 in amino acids: CASSYSTGWEQFF. The DNA for the CDR3 is TGTGCCAGCAGTTACTCGACGGGGTGGGAACAGTTCTTC.